This T cell receptor beta chain was sequenced in a study of vaccination effects on CD4 cells after COVID-19. Antigen-specific CD4+ T cells expanded by the ViraFEST assay with viral peptide pools were then sequenced. Following 10 days of culture, CD4+ T cells were isolated. The healthy vaccine recipients, who had no prior SARS-CoV-2 infection, showed negative nucleocapsid antibodies. Germline CDR1 KGHSH, CDR2 LQKENI. The CDR3 covers 14 residues. Trimming removed 6 bases at V and 1 base at J, with 10 bases between. The table came from immunoSEQ multiplex PCR; TCRdb's copy has only in-frame clones and leaves some out. The top ten clones hold about 10% of a sample with 70,000 or so clones, 78% of them seen once. Comment on this clone: Its antigen is not identified.

The sequence was collected from a human donor who received a COVID-19 vaccine. The chain employs TRBV18 and TRBJ1-5; no definite D call. The sample consisted of CD4+ T cells from PBMCs cultured with SARS-CoV-2 spike peptides, taken before COVID-19 vaccination. The CDR3 DNA reads TGTGCCAGCTCGGAACAAAGGAGCAATCAGCCCCAGCATTTT. Amino acid sequence: CASSEQRSNQPQHF.